Listed here are 26 T cell receptor beta chains from one sample, sequenced in a study of T cell clonotyping in hematopoietic cell transplantation. Time point here: recipient sample about 28 days before transplant, after cytoreduction. Repertoires were generated with immunoSEQ multiplex PCR, while TCRdb's copy carries only in-frame clones and drops some. Of 5,500 to 6,500 clones in the sample, about 97% were seen once. Sequenced here: peripheral blood mononuclear cells, sampled before stem cell transplant. The receptors come from a man in his 70s with acute myeloid leukemia. Some clones in this sample may be carry-over from other donors' samples.

This chain uses TRBV5-4 with TRBJ2-1, with 7 positions matching TRBD1. The ends lost 3 bases at V and 6 bases at J; junction bases unmatched: 9. The CDR3 has 15 amino acids. Looked up from germline, CDR1 is SGHNT and CDR2 is YYREEE (reference sequence). The CDR3 reads CASSSDGQVGNEQFF. CDR3 nucleotide sequence: TGTGCCAGCAGCTCCGACGGACAGGTGGGCAATGAGCAGTTCTTC. The full variable domain, with the rest looked up from reference TRBV5-4 and TRBJ2-1, is ETGVTQSPTHLIKTRGQQVTLRCSSQSGHNTVSWYQQALGQGPQFIFQYYREEENGRGNFPPRFSGLQFPNYSSELNVNALELDDSALYLCASSSDGQVGNEQFFGPGTRLTVL.

This rearrangement joins TRBV4-2 to TRBJ1-2; D uncertain. This CDR3 region has 15 residues. The germline gives CDR1 LGHNA, CDR2 YNFKEQ. The V end lost 0 bases, the J end lost 3 bases, and 11 bases lay between the germline ends. CDR3 residues: CASSQDYPAHYGYTF. For the CDR3, the DNA is TGTGCCAGCAGCCAAGATTACCCGGCTCACTATGGCTACACCTTC.

This chain uses TRBV19 with TRBJ2-2; 10 nucleotides line up with TRBD1. The CDR3 length is 15 residues. Trimming removed 5 bases from V and 8 bases from J; junction bases left unmatched: 8. The germline CDR1 and CDR2 sequences are LNHDA and SQIVND (reference sequence). The DNA of the CDR3 is TGTGCCAGTAGTTTCAGACAGGGGGCCGGAGGGGAGCTGTTTTTT. Amino acid sequence: CASSFRQGAGGELFF.

The chain couples TRBV10-3 to TRBJ1-5; the D gene is possibly TRBD1 (5 bases). CDR3 size: 14 residues. V was cut by 3 bases and J by 4 bases, with 10 bases left in between. Per germline, CDR1 ENHRY and CDR2 SYGVKD. CDR3 sequence reads: CAISESQENQPQHF. CDR3 nucleotides: TGTGCCATCAGTGAATCACAGGAGAATCAGCCCCAGCATTTT.

The rearrangement links TRBV6-5 to TRBJ1-1; possibly TRBD1 for D (5 bases). The V end was cut by 11 bases, the J end by 4 bases, with 17 bases between. Germline values: CDR1 MNHEY, CDR2 SVGAGI. The CDR3 totals 13 residues. The DNA for the CDR3 is TGTGCCTCCCGGGGAGGGGCCGTCACTGAAGCTTTCTTT. It translates to CASRGGAVTEAFF.

This rearrangement joins TRBV19 to TRBJ1-4; no definite D call. The ends were cut back, 5 bases at V and 0 bases at J, with 7 bases in the middle. The CDR3 covers 14 residues. CDR1 and CDR2 (germline): LNHDA, SQIVND (reference sequence). In DNA, the CDR3 is TGTGCCAGTAGTGAGCAGGCAACTAATGAAAAACTGTTTTTT. Translated, it gives CASSEQATNEKLFF.

The V gene is TRBV11-3, the J gene TRBJ2-5; D is tentatively TRBD1 or TRBD2 (6 bases each). The germline V gene has CDR1 SGHNT and CDR2 YENEEA. The CDR3 runs 16 residues. V shed 3 bases and J shed 5 bases, with 19 bases lying between them. The chain's CDR3 is CASSFRPGGAGETQYF. The CDR3 DNA follows: TGTGCCAGCAGCTTCCGTCCCGGGGGCGCAGGGGAGACCCAGTACTTC.

This clone was recorded once. The chain couples TRBV11-3 to TRBJ2-1, with TRBD2 matching 9 bases. Germline lookup yields CDR1 SGHNT and CDR2 YENEEA. The CDR3 length is 16 residues. V shed 0 bases and J 5 bases; nucleotides not matched to a gene: 5. The CDR3 DNA reads as TGTGCCAGCAGCTTAGATAGTCTAGCGGGAAACAATGAGCAGTTCTTC. Its translation is CASSLDSLAGNNEQFF.

The chain recombines TRBV6-5 with TRBJ2-7, with no clear D. CDR1 and CDR2 from the germline V gene are MNHEY and SVGAGI. The CDR3 extends over 14 amino acids. The ends were cut back, 5 bases at V and 5 bases at J, with 16 bases in the middle. The CDR3 loop reads CASSLDPFPDEQYF. DNA of the CDR3: TGTGCCAGCAGTCTCGACCCTTTTCCCGACGAGCAGTACTTC.

The genes are TRBV4-3 and TRBJ2-5; D might be TRBD1 (6 bases). Germline V CDR1 and CDR2: LGHNA, YSLEER. V dropped 0 bases and J dropped 5 bases, with 13 bases sitting between them. The CDR3 runs to 15 residues. As DNA, the CDR3 is TGCGCCAGCAGCCAAGATAGGGGGTGGAGGGAGACCCAGTACTTC. The encoded protein is CASSQDRGWRETQYF.

V gene TRBV27 combines with J gene TRBJ2-7, with 8 bases fitting TRBD1. The CDR3 extends over 15 amino acids. Germline-derived CDR1 and CDR2 are MNHEY and SMNVEV (reference sequence). Trimming removed 5 bases from V and 2 bases from J; junction bases left unmatched: 8. As DNA, the CDR3 is TGTGCCAGCAGTAAAAGACAGGGGAGCCCCTACGAGCAGTACTTC. Translation: CASSKRQGSPYEQYF.

This sequence joins TRBV30 and TRBJ1-5; weak D call: TRBD1 (6 bases). V lost 1 base and J lost 1, with 20 bases in between. This CDR3 is 18 amino acids long. Germline assignment: CDR1 GTSNPN and CDR2 SVGIG (reference sequence). Written as DNA, the CDR3 is TGTGCCTGGAGTGGGGGGGACACGGTAAGGTACAGCAATCAGCCCCAGCATTTT. Its protein product is CAWSGGDTVRYSNQPQHF.

This clone appeared a single time. J is TRBJ2-7 and V is TRBV7-2; 8 positions match TRBD2. Trimming cost V 4 bases and J 5 bases; bases outside gene matches: 7. The germline V gene encodes CDR1 SGHTA and CDR2 FQGNSA. The CDR3 runs 14 residues. This CDR3 is CASSSTSVVHEQYF. CDR3 DNA: TGTGCCAGCAGCTCGACTAGCGTCGTCCACGAGCAGTACTTC. The full variable domain, completed using reference TRBV7-2 and TRBJ2-7, is GAGVSQSPSNKVTEKGKDVELRCDPISGHTALYWYRQSLGQGLEFLIYFQGNSAPDKSGLPSDRFSAERTGGSVSTLTIQRTQQEDSAVYLCASSSTSVVHEQYFGPGTRLTVT.

This clone has a single count. The chain combines TRBV7-2 with TRBJ2-1; 10 nucleotides match TRBD1. CDR1 and CDR2 from the germline V gene are SGHTA and FQGNSA. CDR3 length: 15 amino acids. With 5 bases clipped from V and 7 bases from J, the junction kept 8 bases outside the gene matches. This chain's CDR3 is CASSPRQGAVNEQFF. CDR3 DNA: TGTGCCAGCAGCCCCAGACAGGGGGCGGTAAATGAGCAGTTCTTC.

V and J are TRBV27 and TRBJ1-2, with 7 bases that match TRBD1. Germline V gives CDR1 MNHEY, CDR2 SMNVEV (reference sequence). The V and J ends lost 6 bases and 8 bases, in that order; junction bases with no gene match: 12. The CDR3 runs to 14 residues. CDR3 sequence (DNA): TGTGCCAGCAGAACCTCCACAGGGGCGGGAGGCTACACCTTC. This translates into CASRTSTGAGGYTF.

This clone was found once. This sequence joins TRBV5-1 and TRBJ2-3; D is perhaps TRBD1 (5 bases). With 0 bases removed from V and 2 bases from J, the gap between germline ends came to 10 bases. The CDR3 is 15 amino acids. CDR1 and CDR2 from the germline V gene are SGHRS and YFSETQ. CDR3 DNA: TGCGCCAGCAGCTTGGAGGGCAGGGTCACAGATACGCAGTATTTT. This translates into CASSLEGRVTDTQYF.

The chain links TRBV30 to TRBJ2-2; the D gene could be TRBD1 or TRBD2 (6 bases each). Trimming took 5 bases from V and 3 from J, leaving 16 bases between them. The CDR3 sequence is 15 residues long. CDR1 and CDR2 from the germline V gene are GTSNPN and SVGIG (reference sequence). The CDR3 DNA sequence: TGTGCCTGGGCACAGGGAGGTGAGGACACCGGGGAGCTGTTTTTT. This translates into CAWAQGGEDTGELFF.

The chain links TRBV19 to TRBJ2-5; D not certain. This CDR3 has 16 residues. Germline assignment: CDR1 LNHDA and CDR2 SQIVND (reference sequence). V was trimmed by 3 bases and J by 3 bases, leaving 17 bases between them. The chain's CDR3 is CASSIRSGRLEETQYF. Written as DNA, the CDR3 is TGTGCCAGTAGTATCCGTTCGGGCAGGCTGGAAGAGACCCAGTACTTC.

The J gene is TRBJ1-1, the V gene TRBV7-8; D not certain. This CDR3 has 13 amino acids. The V end was cut by 6 bases, the J end by 1 base, with 9 bases between. Per the germline V gene, CDR1 is SGHVS and CDR2 is FQNEAQ. CDR3: CASSRVSNTEAFF. In DNA, the CDR3 is TGTGCCAGCAGTCGGGTTTCGAACACTGAAGCTTTCTTT.

V is TRBV30 and J is TRBJ1-1, with D possibly being TRBD1 (6 bases). The V gene lost 0 bases and the J gene lost 5 bases, with 16 bases spanning the gap. Germline loops: CDR1 GTSNPN, CDR2 SVGIG (reference sequence). The CDR3 extends over 15 amino acids. This CDR3 reads CAWSVLRGAGTEAFF. The CDR3, as DNA: TGTGCCTGGAGTGTACTGAGGGGGGCGGGGACTGAAGCTTTCTTT. Full variable domain (remainder filled in from reference TRBV30 and TRBJ1-1): SQTIHQWPATLVQPVGSPLSLECTVEGTSNPNLYWYRQAAGRGLQLLFYSVGIGQISSEVPQNLSASRPQDRQFILSSKKLLLSDSGFYLCAWSVLRGAGTEAFFGQGTRLTVV.

V is TRBV6-1 and J is TRBJ1-1; 8 bases align to TRBD1. Germline trimming cut 4 bases from V and 1 base from J; bases unmatched to any gene: 8. The CDR3 totals 16 residues. CDR1 is MNHNS, CDR2 SASEGT, per germline. CDR3 residues: CASSGTGRIGNTEAFF. DNA of the CDR3: TGTGCCAGCAGTGGGACAGGGCGTATAGGGAACACTGAAGCTTTCTTT.

This chain links TRBV10-3 with TRBJ2-1; possible D gene TRBD2, 5 bases. Germline V gene sequence: CDR1 ENHRY, CDR2 SYGVKD. With 5 bases removed from V and 0 bases from J, the gap between germline ends came to 14 bases. The CDR3 is made up of 16 amino acids. In DNA form, the CDR3 reads TGTGCCATCAGTCGAGCGGACGGTAGCTCCTACAATGAGCAGTTCTTC. Translating it yields CAISRADGSSYNEQFF.

The gene calls are TRBV11-3 and TRBJ1-1; possible D gene TRBD1, 6 bases. The V gene's germline CDR1 is SGHNT and CDR2 YENEEA. The length of the CDR3 is 13 residues. Between the trimmed V and J ends, which lost 4 bases and 5 bases, there was a span of 11 bases. CDR3 region: CASSSGVTTEAFF. CDR3 sequence (DNA): TGTGCCAGCAGCTCAGGGGTGACAACTGAAGCTTTCTTT.

CDR3: CSGPGGQYF. CDR3 DNA sequence: TGCAGCGGCCCAGGGGGGCAGTACTTC. The chain couples TRBV29-1 to TRBJ2-7; 7 bases agree with TRBD1. The CDR3 runs to 9 residues. Germline V gene lookup returns CDR1 SQVTM and CDR2 ANQGSEA. V was clipped by 7 bases and J by 9 bases; unmatched bases: 3.

The chain joins TRBV6-5 to TRBJ1-2, with a weak D call TRBD1 (5 bases). Germline CDR1 and CDR2: MNHEY and SVGAGI. This CDR3 contains 12 residues. V lost 2 bases and J 7 bases, leaving 8 bases between the germline ends. DNA for the CDR3: TGTGCCAGCAGTTACAGGGGAAGTGGCTACACCTTC. It is translated as CASSYRGSGYTF.

V and J are TRBV7-2 and TRBJ1-1; 7 bases align to TRBD1. Trimming at V came to 5 bases and at J to 3 bases, leaving 6 bases not matched to a gene. The CDR3 spans 14 residues. Germline lookup yields CDR1 SGHTA and CDR2 FQGNSA. CDR3 DNA: TGTGCCAGCAGCCCGACAGGGATGGACACTGAAGCTTTCTTT. Residues: CASSPTGMDTEAFF.